Given below is one T cell receptor (beta chain) in context. These data belong to a study of patients and donors after allogeneic stem cell transplantation. MiXCR was run by TCRdb on the RT-PCR reads, yielding one entry per CDR3 protein. This sample carries about 230,000 distinct CDR3 sequences, roughly 13% of them seen once, and the ten largest clones take around 10%. With 2 bases removed from V and 0 bases from J, the gap between germline ends came to 4 bases. The CDR3 has 12 residues. Per the germline V gene, CDR1 is SQVTM and CDR2 is ANQGSEA. Sequencing input: blood, either unsorted or a sorted T cell fraction (not recorded which). The chain has TRBV29-1 and TRBJ1-1; D remains ambiguous. The sequence derives from a human donor who was either an allogeneic HSCT recipient or a stem cell or donor lymphocyte infusion donor (not recorded which). It is not recorded whose cells these are; they may come from a transplant donor. CDR3 protein: CSVELLNTEAFF. For the CDR3, the DNA is TGCAGCGTTGAACTGTTGAACACTGAAGCTTTCTTT. Full variable domain (rest looked up from reference TRBV29-1 and TRBJ1-1): SAVISQKPSRDICQRGTSLTIQCQVDSQVTMMFWYRQQPGQSLTLIATANQGSEATYESGFVIDKFPISRPNLTFSTLTVSNMSPEDSSIYLCSVELLNTEAFFGQGTRLTVV.